Presented here are 5 T cell receptor beta chains from one specimen sequenced in a study of shared clonotypes between healthy human individuals. Assay used: immunoSEQ multiplex PCR; TCRdb lists only in-frame clones, some missing. The data show about 980,000 clones, 76% seen once. Material: memory CD4+ T cells sorted from blood. Documented subset: CD45RA-negative fraction. The receptors shown here come from a man aged 18 to 35 in good health.

The genes are TRBV5-1 and TRBJ1-5, with D perhaps matching TRBD1 (5 bases). Germline V gene lookup returns CDR1 SGHRS and CDR2 YFSETQ. Trimming took off 4 bases at V and 2 bases at J, with 7 bases between the two ends. The CDR3 has 13 residues. The CDR3 loop is CASSRDGNQPQHF. The CDR3, as DNA: TGCGCCAGCAGCCGGGACGGCAATCAGCCCCAGCATTTT.

J is TRBJ2-3 and V is TRBV30; TRBD1 agrees at 9 bases. J gave up 8 bases and V 2 bases, and 11 bases lay outside the gene matches. There are 15 residues in the CDR3. CDR1 is GTSNPN, CDR2 SVGIG, per germline (reference sequence). The CDR3 DNA follows: TGTGCCTGGAGTTCCCCCGGGACAGGGTTGAGTACGCAGTATTTT. Translating it yields CAWSSPGTGLSTQYF.

The V and J genes are TRBV19 and TRBJ1-2; D unresolved. The CDR3 totals 14 residues. V lost 3 bases, J lost 7 bases, and 15 bases lay in between. Germline V gives CDR1 LNHDA, CDR2 SQIVND (reference sequence). The CDR3 reads CASSIGVGVGGYTF. The DNA for the CDR3 is TGTGCCAGTAGTATTGGGGTCGGGGTTGGTGGCTACACCTTC.

This clone was picked up many times. V is TRBV29-1 and J is TRBJ1-5; D unclear. This CDR3 comprises 12 residues. Germline V CDR1 and CDR2: SQVTM, ANQGSEA. Trimming shortened V by 4 bases and J by 0 bases, and 4 bases separated the two germline ends. CDR3 sequence (DNA): TGCAGCGTTGTCTCTAGCAATCAGCCCCAGCATTTT. Protein product: CSVVSSNQPQHF.

V gene TRBV25-1 combines with J gene TRBJ1-4; D unresolved. Germline V gene lookup returns CDR1 MGHDK and CDR2 SYGVNS. V was clipped by 6 bases and J by 8 bases, with 7 bases between them. This CDR3 is built from 11 residues. The CDR3 DNA sequence: TGTGCCAGCAGCGAGAAGGAAAAACTGTTTTTT. The encoded protein is CASSEKEKLFF.